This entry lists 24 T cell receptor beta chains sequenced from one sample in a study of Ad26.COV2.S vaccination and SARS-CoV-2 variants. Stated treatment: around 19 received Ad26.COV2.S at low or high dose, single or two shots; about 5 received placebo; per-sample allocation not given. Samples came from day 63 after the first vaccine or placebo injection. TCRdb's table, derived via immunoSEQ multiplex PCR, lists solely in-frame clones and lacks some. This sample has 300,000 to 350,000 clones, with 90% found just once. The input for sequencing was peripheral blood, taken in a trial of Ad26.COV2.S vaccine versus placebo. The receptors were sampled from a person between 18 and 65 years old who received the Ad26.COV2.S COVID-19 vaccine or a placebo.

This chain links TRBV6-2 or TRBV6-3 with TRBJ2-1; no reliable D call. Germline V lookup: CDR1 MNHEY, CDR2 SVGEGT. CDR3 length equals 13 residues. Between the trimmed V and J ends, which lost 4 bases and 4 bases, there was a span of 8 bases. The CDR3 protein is CASSFVFYNEQFF. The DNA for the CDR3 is TGTGCCAGCAGTTTTGTATTTTACAATGAGCAGTTCTTC.

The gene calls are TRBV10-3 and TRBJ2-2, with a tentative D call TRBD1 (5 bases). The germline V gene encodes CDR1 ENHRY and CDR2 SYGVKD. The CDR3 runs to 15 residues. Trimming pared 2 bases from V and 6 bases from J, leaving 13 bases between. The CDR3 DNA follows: TGTGCCATCAGTGAGCCACAGGATCCATCCGGGGAGCTGTTTTTT. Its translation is CAISEPQDPSGELFF.

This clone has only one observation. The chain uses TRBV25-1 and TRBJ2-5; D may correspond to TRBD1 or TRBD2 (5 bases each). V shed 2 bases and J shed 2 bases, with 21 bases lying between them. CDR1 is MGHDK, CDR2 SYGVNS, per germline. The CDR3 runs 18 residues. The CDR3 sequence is CASSEERGAGLLQETQYF. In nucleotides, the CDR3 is TGTGCCAGCAGTGAAGAGAGGGGTGCCGGACTGTTGCAAGAGACCCAGTACTTC.

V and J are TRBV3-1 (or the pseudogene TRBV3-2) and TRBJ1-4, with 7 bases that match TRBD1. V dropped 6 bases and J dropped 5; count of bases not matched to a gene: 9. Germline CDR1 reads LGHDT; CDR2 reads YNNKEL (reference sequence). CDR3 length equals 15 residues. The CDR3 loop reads CASSGGAGGNEKLFF. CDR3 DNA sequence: TGTGCCAGCAGTGGGGGCGCAGGGGGGAATGAAAAACTGTTTTTT.

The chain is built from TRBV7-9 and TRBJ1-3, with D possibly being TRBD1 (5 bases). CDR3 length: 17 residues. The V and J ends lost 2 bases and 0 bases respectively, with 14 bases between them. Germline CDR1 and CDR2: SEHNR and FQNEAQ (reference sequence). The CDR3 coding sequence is TGTGCCAGCAGCTTATGGAGGGACGGAGACTCTGGAAACACCATATATTTT. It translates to CASSLWRDGDSGNTIYF.

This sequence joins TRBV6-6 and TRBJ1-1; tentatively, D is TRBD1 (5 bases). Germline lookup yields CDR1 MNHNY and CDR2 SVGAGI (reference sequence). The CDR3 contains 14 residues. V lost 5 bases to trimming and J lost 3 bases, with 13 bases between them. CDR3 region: CASSIYQGDTEAFF. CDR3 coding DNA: TGTGCCAGCAGTATATATCAGGGAGACACTGAAGCTTTCTTT.

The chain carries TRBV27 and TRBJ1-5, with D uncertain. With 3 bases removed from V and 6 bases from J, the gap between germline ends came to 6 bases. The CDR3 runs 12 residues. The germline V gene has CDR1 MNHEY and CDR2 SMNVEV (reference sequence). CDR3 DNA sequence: TGTGCCAGCAGTTTGAGAGGTCAGCCCCAGCATTTT. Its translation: CASSLRGQPQHF.

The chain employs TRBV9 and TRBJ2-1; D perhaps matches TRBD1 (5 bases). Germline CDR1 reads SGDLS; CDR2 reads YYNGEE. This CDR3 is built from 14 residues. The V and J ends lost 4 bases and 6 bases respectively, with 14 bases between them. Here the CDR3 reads CASSPWGSINEQFF. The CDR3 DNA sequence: TGTGCCAGCAGCCCCTGGGGCAGCATCAATGAGCAGTTCTTC.

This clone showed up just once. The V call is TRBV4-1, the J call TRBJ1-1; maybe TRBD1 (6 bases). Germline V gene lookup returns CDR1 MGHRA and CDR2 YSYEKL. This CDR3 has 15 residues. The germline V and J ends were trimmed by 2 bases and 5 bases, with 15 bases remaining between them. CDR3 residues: CASSQLGGKATEAFF. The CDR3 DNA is TGCGCCAGCAGCCAATTAGGGGGAAAGGCGACTGAAGCTTTCTTT.

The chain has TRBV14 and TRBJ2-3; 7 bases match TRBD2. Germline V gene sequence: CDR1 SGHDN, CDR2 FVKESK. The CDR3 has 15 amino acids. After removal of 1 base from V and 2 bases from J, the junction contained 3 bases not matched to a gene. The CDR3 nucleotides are TGTGCCAGCAGCCAAGTTAAGCGGGACACAGATACGCAGTATTTT. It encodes CASSQVKRDTDTQYF.

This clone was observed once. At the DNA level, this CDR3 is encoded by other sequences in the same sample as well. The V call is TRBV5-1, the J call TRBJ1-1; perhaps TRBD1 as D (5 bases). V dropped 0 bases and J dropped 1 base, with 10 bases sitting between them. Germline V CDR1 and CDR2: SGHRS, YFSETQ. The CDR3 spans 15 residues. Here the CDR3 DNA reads TGCGCCAGCAGCTTGGTAGGTCAGGGGAACACTGAAGCTTTCTTT. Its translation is CASSLVGQGNTEAFF. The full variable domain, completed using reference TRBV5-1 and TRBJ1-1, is KAGVTQTPRYLIKTRGQQVTLSCSPISGHRSVSWYQQTPGQGLQFLFEYFSETQRNKGNFPGRFSGRQFSNSRSEMNVSTLELGDSALYLCASSLVGQGNTEAFFGQGTRLTVV.

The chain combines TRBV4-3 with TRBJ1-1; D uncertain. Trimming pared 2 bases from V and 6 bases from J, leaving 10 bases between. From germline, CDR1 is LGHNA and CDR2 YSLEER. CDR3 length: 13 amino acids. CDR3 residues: CASSQLPGSEAFF. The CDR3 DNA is TGCGCCAGCAGCCAACTTCCGGGGTCTGAAGCTTTCTTT.

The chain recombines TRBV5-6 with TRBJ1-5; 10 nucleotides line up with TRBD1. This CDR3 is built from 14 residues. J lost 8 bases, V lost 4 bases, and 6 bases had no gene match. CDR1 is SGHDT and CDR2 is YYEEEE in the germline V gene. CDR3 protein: CASSRRTGGEPQHF. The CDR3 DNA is TGTGCCAGCAGCCGAAGGACAGGGGGAGAGCCCCAGCATTTT. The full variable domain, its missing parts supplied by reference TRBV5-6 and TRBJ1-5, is DAGVTQSPTHLIKTRGQQVTLRCSPKSGHDTVSWYQQALGQGPQFIFQYYEEEERQRGNFPDRFSGHQFPNYSSELNVNALLLGDSALYLCASSRRTGGEPQHFGDGTRLSIL.

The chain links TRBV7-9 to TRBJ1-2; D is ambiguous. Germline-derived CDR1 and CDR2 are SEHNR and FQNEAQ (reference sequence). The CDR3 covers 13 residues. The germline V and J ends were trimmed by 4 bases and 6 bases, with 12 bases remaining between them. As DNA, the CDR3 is TGTGCCAGCAGCTCCCCCCGGGGAAATGGCTACACCTTC. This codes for CASSSPRGNGYTF.

In nucleotides, the CDR3 is TGTGCCCGGCTTGGGGCTAGCGGGAGTTTCGAGACCCAGTACTTC. Its protein product is CARLGASGSFETQYF. This chain connects TRBV30 to TRBJ2-5, with 10 bases aligning to TRBD2. V trimming: 8 bases; J trimming: 5 bases; junction bases outside the gene matches: 14. This CDR3 contains 15 residues. Looked up from germline, CDR1 is GTSNPN and CDR2 is SVGIG (reference sequence).

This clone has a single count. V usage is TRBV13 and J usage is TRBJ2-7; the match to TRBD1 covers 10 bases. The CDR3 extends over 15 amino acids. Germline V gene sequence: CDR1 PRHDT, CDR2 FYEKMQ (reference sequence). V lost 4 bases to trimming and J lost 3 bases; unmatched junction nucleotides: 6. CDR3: CASSSAGTGDYEQYF. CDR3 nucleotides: TGTGCCAGCAGCTCGGCGGGGACAGGGGACTACGAGCAGTACTTC.

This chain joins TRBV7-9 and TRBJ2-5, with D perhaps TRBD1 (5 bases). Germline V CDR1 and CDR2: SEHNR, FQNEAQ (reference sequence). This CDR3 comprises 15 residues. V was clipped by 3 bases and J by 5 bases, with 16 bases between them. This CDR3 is CASSFISTDKETQYF. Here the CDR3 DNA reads TGTGCCAGCAGCTTTATATCGACAGATAAGGAGACCCAGTACTTC.

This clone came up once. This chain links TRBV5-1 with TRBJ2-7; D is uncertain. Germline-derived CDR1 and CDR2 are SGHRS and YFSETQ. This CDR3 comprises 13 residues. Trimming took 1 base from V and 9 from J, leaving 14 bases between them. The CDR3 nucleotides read TGCGCCAGCAGCTTGTCTTCCCAACGTGGGCAGTACTTC. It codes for CASSLSSQRGQYF.

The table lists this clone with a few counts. CDR3 nucleotides: TGTGCCAGCAGCTTAGTGAGGGCAGATACGCAGTATTTT. It encodes CASSLVRADTQYF. V usage is TRBV7-3 and J usage is TRBJ2-3; tentative D call: TRBD2 (5 bases). Trimming removed 2 bases at V and 4 bases at J, with 7 bases between. Germline V gene lookup returns CDR1 SGHTA and CDR2 FQGTGA. This CDR3 spans 13 amino acids.

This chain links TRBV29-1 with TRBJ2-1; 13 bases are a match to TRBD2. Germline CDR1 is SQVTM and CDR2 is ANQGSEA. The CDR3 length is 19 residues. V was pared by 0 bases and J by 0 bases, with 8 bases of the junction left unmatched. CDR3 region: CSVEDVGTSGTSSYNEQFF. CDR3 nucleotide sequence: TGCAGCGTTGAAGATGTCGGGACTAGCGGGACAAGCTCCTACAATGAGCAGTTCTTC.

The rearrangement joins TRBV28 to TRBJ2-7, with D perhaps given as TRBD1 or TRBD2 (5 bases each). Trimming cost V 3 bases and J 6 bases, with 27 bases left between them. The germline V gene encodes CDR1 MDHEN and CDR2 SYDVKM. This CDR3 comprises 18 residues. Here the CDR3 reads CASSFGPGRLLQGAEQYV. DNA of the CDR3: TGTGCCAGCAGTTTCGGACCGGGGAGACTCCTTCAAGGGGCCGAGCAGTACGTC.

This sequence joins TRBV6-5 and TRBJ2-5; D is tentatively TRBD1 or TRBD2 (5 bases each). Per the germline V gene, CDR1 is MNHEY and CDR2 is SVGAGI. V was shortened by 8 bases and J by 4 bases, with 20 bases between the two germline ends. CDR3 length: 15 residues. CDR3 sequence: CASGPGQGIRETQYF. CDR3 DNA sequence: TGTGCCAGCGGTCCGGGGCAAGGAATACGAGAGACCCAGTACTTC.

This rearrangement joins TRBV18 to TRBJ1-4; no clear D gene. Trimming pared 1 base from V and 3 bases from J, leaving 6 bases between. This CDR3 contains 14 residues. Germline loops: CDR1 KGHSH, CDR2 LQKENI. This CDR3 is CASSPRAPNEKLFF. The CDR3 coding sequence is TGTGCCAGCTCACCACGAGCACCTAATGAAAAACTGTTTTTT.

CDR3 sequence: CASSGDRGNYGYTF. The CDR3 nucleotides are TGTGCCAGCAGCGGCGACAGGGGGAACTATGGCTACACCTTC. This chain joins TRBV11-2 and TRBJ1-2; TRBD1 matches 9 bases. Trimming removed 5 bases from V and 2 bases from J; junction bases left unmatched: 3. CDR3 length: 14 residues. Germline-derived CDR1 and CDR2 are SGHAT and FQNNGV.